Described below is a single T cell receptor (beta chain) sequence and its context. This entry belongs to a study of blood T cell repertoires in COVID-19. Background on the study: COVID-19 samples, acute and convalescent, were from the United States, Italy and Spain. T cells, B-cell-depleted T cells, or PBMCs supplied cDNA or gDNA.

In the original processing: Reference gene primer amplification yielded estimated nucleated cell counts. Method: immunoSEQ multiplex PCR; TCRdb's copy keeps in-frame clones and lacks some. V and J calls and clone size are those listed in that table; D and trimming were worked out from the DNA. The sample has about 150,000 clones; 75% to 90% are singletons. The source of this sequence is a middle-aged woman with acute or convalescent COVID-19. Material for sequencing was peripheral blood.

CDR3 coding DNA: TGTGCCAGCAGCTCATGGTGGTCTAGCGGGAGCACCGGGAATGAGCAGTTCTTC. Encoded protein: CASSSWWSSGSTGNEQFF. The rearrangement uses TRBV11-3 and TRBJ2-1, with 10 positions matching TRBD2. The V and J ends lost 4 bases and 7 bases, in that order; junction bases with no gene match: 16. CDR1 SGHNT and CDR2 YENEEA come from the germline V gene. The CDR3 loop spans 18 amino acids.